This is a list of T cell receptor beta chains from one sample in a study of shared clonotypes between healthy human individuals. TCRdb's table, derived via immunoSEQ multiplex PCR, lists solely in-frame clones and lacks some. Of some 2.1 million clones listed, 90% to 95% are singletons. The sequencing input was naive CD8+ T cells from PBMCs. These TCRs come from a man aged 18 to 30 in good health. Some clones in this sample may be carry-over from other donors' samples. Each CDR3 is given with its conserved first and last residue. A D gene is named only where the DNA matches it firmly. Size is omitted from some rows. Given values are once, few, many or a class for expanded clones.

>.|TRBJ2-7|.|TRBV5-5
TGTGCCAGCAGCTGGTCGACAATCAGGGCGGCGTACGAGCAGTACTTC
CASSWSTIRAAYEQYF
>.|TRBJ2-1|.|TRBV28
TGTGCCAGCAGTTTGAACTGGGGGAACAATGAGCAGTTCTTC
CASSLNWGNNEQFF
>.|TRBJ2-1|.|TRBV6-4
TGTGCCAGCAGTAGAGACCTTTACAATGAGCAGTTCTTC
CASSRDLYNEQFF
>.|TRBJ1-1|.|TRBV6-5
TGTGCCAGCAGTTACGGGGGGGATAGCACTGAAGCTTTCTTT
CASSYGGDSTEAFF
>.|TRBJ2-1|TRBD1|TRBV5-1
TGCGCCAGCAGCTTGGATAGACAGGGGGCTGATGAGCAGTTCTTC
CASSLDRQGADEQFF
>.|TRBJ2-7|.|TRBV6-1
TGTGCCAGCAGGAGGGAGGTCAGGGCCTACGAGCAGTACTTC
CASRREVRAYEQYF
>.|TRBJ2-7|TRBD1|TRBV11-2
TGTGCCAGCAGCTCACCCGGGACAGCCAGTCACGAGCAGTACTTC
CASSSPGTASHEQYF
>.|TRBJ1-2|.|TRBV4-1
TGCGCCAGCAGCCAAGACATGAAGGGAAACTATGGCTACACCTTC
CASSQDMKGNYGYTF
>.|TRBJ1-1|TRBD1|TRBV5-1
TGCGCCAGCAGCTTAGGATATCAGGGGGATACTGAAGCTTTCTTT
CASSLGYQGDTEAFF
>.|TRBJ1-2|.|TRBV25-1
TGTGCCAGCAGTGAATTTGTGGCCGACGCCTCCTATGGCTACACCTTC
CASSEFVADASYGYTF
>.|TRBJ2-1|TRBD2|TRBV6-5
TGTGCCAGCAGTTACAGGACTAGCGGAGGCTACAATGAGCAGTTCTTC
CASSYRTSGGYNEQFF
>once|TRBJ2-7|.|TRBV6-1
TGTGCCAGCAGTGAACGTGGAAAGGGGCAGGGCGAGCAGTACTTC
CASSERGKGQGEQYF
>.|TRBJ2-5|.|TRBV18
TGTGCCAGCTCACCACCGGAGAGGCTTAAGACCCAGTACTTC
CASSPPERLKTQYF
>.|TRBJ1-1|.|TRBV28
TGTGCCAGCAGTTTTATAGGCCCCACTGAAGCTTTCTTT
CASSFIGPTEAFF
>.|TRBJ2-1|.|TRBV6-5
TGTGCCAGCAGTTACATTCGGGGGACAGTGACCTATGAGCAGTTCTTC
CASSYIRGTVTYEQFF
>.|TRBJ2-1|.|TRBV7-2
TGTGCCAGCAGCGGATTCCTTGGGCAGCAGTACAATGAGCAGTTCTTC
CASSGFLGQQYNEQFF
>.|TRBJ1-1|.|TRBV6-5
TGTGCCAGCAGACCGGACGCCATGAACACTGAAGCTTTCTTT
CASRPDAMNTEAFF
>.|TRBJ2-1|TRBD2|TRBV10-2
TGCGCCAGCAGTGGGACTAGCGGGATAGGGAATGAGCAGTTCTTC
CASSGTSGIGNEQFF
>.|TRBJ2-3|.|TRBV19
TGTGCCAGTAGTATCACTGGCGGGAGCACAGATACGCAGTATTTT
CASSITGGSTDTQYF
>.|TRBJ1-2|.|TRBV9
TGTGCCAGCAGCGTAGTGGGGGGCTCTAACTATGGCTACACCTTC
CASSVVGGSNYGYTF
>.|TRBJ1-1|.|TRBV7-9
TGTGCCAGCAGCAACACTCAAGGGGAAGCTTTCTTT
CASSNTQGEAFF
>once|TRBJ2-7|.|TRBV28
TGTGCCAGCAGTTTTGCCCGGGATGGCGACGAGCAGTACTTC
CASSFARDGDEQYF
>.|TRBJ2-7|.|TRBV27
TGTGCCAGCAGTTTCCTGGACAGCTCCTACGAGCAGTACTTC
CASSFLDSSYEQYF
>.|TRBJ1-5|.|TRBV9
TGTGCCAGCAGCGTAGACGGGAGCTACAATCAGCCCCAGCATTTT
CASSVDGSYNQPQHF
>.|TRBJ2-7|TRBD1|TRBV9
TGTGCCAGCAGCGAAGGGGGCAGTTACCACGAGCAGTACTTC
CASSEGGSYHEQYF
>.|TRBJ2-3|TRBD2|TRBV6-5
TGTGCCAGCAGCGGCGGGGGGGCAGATACGCAGTATTTT
CASSGGGADTQYF
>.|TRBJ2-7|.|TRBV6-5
TGTGCCAGCAGTTACGATGGCACCTACGAGCAGTACTTC
CASSYDGTYEQYF
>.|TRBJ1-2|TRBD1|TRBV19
TGTGCCAGTAGTAGCGTCGGACAGGGGGACTATGGCTACACCTTC
CASSSVGQGDYGYTF
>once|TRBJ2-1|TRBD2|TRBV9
TGTGCCAGCAGCCAACAGCGGGAGGGCTTGGGTAATGAGCAGTTCTTC
CASSQQREGLGNEQFF
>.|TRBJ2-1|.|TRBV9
TGTGCCAGCAGCACAACGAGAAAGGGTGCAGAAAGACTAGGTGTAAATGAGCAGTTCTTC
CASSTTRKGAERLGVNEQFF
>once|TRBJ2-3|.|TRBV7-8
TGTGCCAGCAGCCCCAGATCGGATACGCAGTATTTT
CASSPRSDTQYF
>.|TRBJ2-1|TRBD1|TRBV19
TGTGCCAGTACAGTTTCCTACGTGACAGGGGGAGCGACCAAGCAGTTCTTC
CASTVSYVTGGATKQFF
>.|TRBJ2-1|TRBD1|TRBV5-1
TGCGCCAGCAGCTTGGGACAGGGAGTTTACAATGAGCAGTTCTTC
CASSLGQGVYNEQFF
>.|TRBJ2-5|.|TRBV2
TGTGCCAGCAGTGAAAGGACCCCCATCGCCGGAGCGTACTTC
CASSERTPIAGAYF
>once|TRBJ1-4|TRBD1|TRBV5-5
TGTGCCAGCAGCTTGGCCACAGGGGCTAATGAAAAACTGTTTTTT
CASSLATGANEKLFF
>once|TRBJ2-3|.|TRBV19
TGTGCCAGTAGTATAGATCCCACAGATACGCAGTATTTT
CASSIDPTDTQYF
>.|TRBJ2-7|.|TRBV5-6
TGTGCCAGCAGCAATCAGAGATGGGCCGGAGTCTACGAGCAGTACTTC
CASSNQRWAGVYEQYF
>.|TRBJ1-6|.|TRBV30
TGTGCCTGGCAAGACGCGGAATTCTATAATTCACCCCTCCACTTT
CAWQDAEFYNSPLHF
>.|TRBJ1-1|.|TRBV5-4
TGTGCCAGCAGCTTGGACCGATCACTTATGAGGACTGAAGCTTTCTTT
CASSLDRSLMRTEAFF
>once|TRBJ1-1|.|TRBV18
TGTGCCAGCTCACAGGTATTCCTGACTGCCGAGAGCACTGAAGCTTTCTTT
CASSQVFLTAESTEAFF
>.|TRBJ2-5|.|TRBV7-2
TGTGCCAGCAGCTTATCTCCAGAGACCCAGTACTTC
CASSLSPETQYF
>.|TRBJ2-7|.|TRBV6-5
TGTGCCAGCAGTTACCAGGGATCCTACGAGCAGTACTTC
CASSYQGSYEQYF
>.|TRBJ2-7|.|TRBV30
TGTGCCTGGAGTGTACTTAACGGCGGCCCCTACGAGCAGTACTTC
CAWSVLNGGPYEQYF
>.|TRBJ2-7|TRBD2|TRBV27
TGTGCCAGCGGACTTAGCGGGAGTTGGACCTACGAGCAGTACTTC
CASGLSGSWTYEQYF
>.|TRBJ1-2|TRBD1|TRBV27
TGTGCCAGCAGTTTATTAAGCAGGGGGGGAGGCTACACCTTC
CASSLLSRGGGYTF
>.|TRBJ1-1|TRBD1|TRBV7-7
TGTGCCAGCAGCTTAGATGCAGGGGGGAGGAACACTGAAGCTTTCTTT
CASSLDAGGRNTEAFF
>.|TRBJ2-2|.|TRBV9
TGTGCCAGCAGCACAGAGGCGTCGGCTAACACCGGGGAGCTGTTTTTT
CASSTEASANTGELFF
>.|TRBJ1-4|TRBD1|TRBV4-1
TGCGCCAGCAGCCACACCGACAGGGTGAGAAATGAAAAACTGTTTTTT
CASSHTDRVRNEKLFF
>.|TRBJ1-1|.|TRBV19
TGTGCCAGTACTTCTGGACGAGGGCGGCGAGCTTTCTTT
CASTSGRGRRAFF
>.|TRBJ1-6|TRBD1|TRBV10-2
TGCGCCACCAGGACAGGGCGTTCACCCCTCCACTTT
CATRTGRSPLHF
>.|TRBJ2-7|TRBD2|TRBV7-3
TGTGCCAGCAGCTCAGGACTAGGCTCCTACGAGCAGTACTTC
CASSSGLGSYEQYF
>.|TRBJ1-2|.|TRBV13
TGTGCCAGCAGCTTAGGACGTAACTATGGCTACACCTTC
CASSLGRNYGYTF
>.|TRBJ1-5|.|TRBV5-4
TGTGCCAGCAGCTTGTCCCGCGGTCAGCCCCAGCATTTT
CASSLSRGQPQHF
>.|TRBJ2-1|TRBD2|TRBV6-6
TGTGCCAGCAGTTACTTGGCTAGCGGGAGCGAGCAGTTCTTC
CASSYLASGSEQFF
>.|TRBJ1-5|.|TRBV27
TGTGCCAGCACCTGGAAGCATACGCAGCCCCAGCATTTT
CASTWKHTQPQHF
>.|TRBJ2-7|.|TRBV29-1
TGCAGCGTTCACACTACCTACGAGCAGTACTTC
CSVHTTYEQYF